This TCR beta chain was recovered during a study of OX40 agonist ivuxolimab in advanced cancers. The wider study: Hepatocellular carcinoma, melanoma, renal cell or head and neck cancer occurred in dose-escalation patients.

Patients were excluded for autoimmune disease history or systemic immunosuppression. The table came from immunoSEQ multiplex PCR; TCRdb's copy has only in-frame clones and leaves some out. The data contain just over 50,000 clones, more than 65% of them singletons. Details on this clone: Its antigen is not identified.

CDR1 is SGHAT, CDR2 FQNNGV, per germline. CDR3 length: 11 amino acids. V dropped 3 bases and J dropped 3 bases, with 3 bases sitting between them. General study findings and limits: At 0.1 to 3.0 mg/kg, clonal expansion of CD4+ and CD8+ blood T cells had occurred by week 6.

The clonotype was recovered from an adult with an advanced solid tumor such as melanoma, head and neck, liver or kidney cancer. Sample: CD4+ or CD8+ T cells sorted from blood, taken in a trial of the OX40 agonist ivuxolimab. The chain couples TRBV11-2 to TRBJ2-7; D gene unclear. The CDR3 DNA reads as TGTGCCAGCAGCTTGCACTACGAGCAGTACTTC. Translating it yields CASSLHYEQYF.